These 11 T cell receptor beta chains were sequenced from one sample in a study of T cell responses to AZD1222 COVID-19 vaccine. Profiling relied on immunoSEQ multiplex PCR, and the TCRdb table lists in-frame clones only, not all of them. Of 170,000 or so clones listed, 80% to 90% are singletons. The sequencing used peripheral blood, collected 28 days after the second AZD1222 dose. The receptors come from an adult who received the AZD1222 COVID-19 vaccine.

This chain links TRBV29-1 with TRBJ2-1; D ambiguous. The ends were cut back, 4 bases at V and 1 base at J, with 11 bases in the middle. Per the germline V gene, CDR1 is SQVTM and CDR2 is ANQGSEA. There are 14 residues in the CDR3. CDR3 nucleotides: TGCAGCGTTGGAGGCGAGGAGTCCTACAATGAGCAGTTCTTC. It specifies CSVGGEESYNEQFF.

The chain uses TRBV10-1 and TRBJ1-1; 8 nucleotides align to TRBD1. V trimming: 2 bases; J trimming: 3 bases; junction bases outside the gene matches: 5. Germline V lookup: CDR1 WNHNN, CDR2 SYGVQD (reference sequence). The CDR3 extends over 15 amino acids. For the CDR3, the DNA is TGCGCCAGCAGTGAGACTCAGGGACAGGACACTGAAGCTTTCTTT. The encoded protein is CASSETQGQDTEAFF.

This chain links TRBV11-2 with TRBJ2-7, with 9 bases aligning to TRBD1. CDR3 length equals 14 residues. Germline assignment: CDR1 SGHAT and CDR2 FQNNGV. Germline trimming cut 4 bases from V and 5 bases from J; bases unmatched to any gene: 6. The CDR3 sequence is CASSSGQGWDEQYF. Written as DNA, the CDR3 is TGTGCCAGCAGCTCAGGACAGGGGTGGGACGAGCAGTACTTC.

This clone has only a few counts. The J gene is TRBJ1-2, the V gene TRBV19, with 9 bases identical to TRBD1. Germline V gene lookup returns CDR1 LNHDA and CDR2 SQIVND (reference sequence). The ends lost 7 bases at V and 7 bases at J; junction bases unmatched: 4. This CDR3 contains 12 residues. The CDR3 sequence: CASIGTGSGYTF. The CDR3 nucleotides are TGTGCCAGTATTGGGACAGGGAGTGGCTACACCTTC.

Only a few counts were recorded for this clone. The chain combines TRBV27 with TRBJ2-1; D gene ambiguous. This CDR3 has 12 residues. Deletions cut 0 bases from V and 7 bases from J, with 4 bases between. Germline V CDR1 and CDR2: MNHEY, SMNVEV (reference sequence). CDR3 in amino acids: CASSLSANEQFF. The DNA for the CDR3 is TGTGCCAGCAGTTTATCGGCAAATGAGCAGTTCTTC.

V and J are TRBV30 and TRBJ2-7, with D possibly matching TRBD1 (5 bases). The CDR3 is 13 amino acids. The germline CDR1 and CDR2 sequences are GTSNPN and SVGIG (reference sequence). V was cut by 4 bases and J by 3 bases, with 13 bases left in between. The CDR3 DNA follows: TGTGCCTGGAAATCACATGACAGCTACGAGCAGTACTTC. It translates to CAWKSHDSYEQYF.

This chain joins TRBV5-6 and TRBJ1-1; D is unclear. In germline, CDR1 is SGHDT, CDR2 YYEEEE. V lost 0 bases, J lost 5 bases, and 11 bases lay in between. The CDR3 has 14 amino acids. As DNA, the CDR3 is TGTGCCAGCAGCTTGGCTGGGCCCACGACTGAAGCTTTCTTT. Translation: CASSLAGPTTEAFF. Together with reference TRBV5-6 and TRBJ1-1, the CDR3 gives the full variable domain: DAGVTQSPTHLIKTRGQQVTLRCSPKSGHDTVSWYQQALGQGPQFIFQYYEEEERQRGNFPDRFSGHQFPNYSSELNVNALLLGDSALYLCASSLAGPTTEAFFGQGTRLTVV.

The rearrangement joins TRBV19 to TRBJ1-3; D is unclear. CDR1 is LNHDA, CDR2 SQIVND, per germline (reference sequence). The CDR3 is made up of 12 amino acids. V gave up 6 bases and J gave up 2 bases, with 5 bases separating them. The CDR3 is CASRSAGNTIYF. DNA for the CDR3: TGTGCCAGTAGGTCCGCTGGAAACACCATATATTTT.

The chain is built from TRBV3-1 (or the pseudogene TRBV3-2) and TRBJ1-5; D unresolved. The germline V gene encodes CDR1 LGHDT and CDR2 YNNKEL (reference sequence). CDR3 length: 14 amino acids. V shed 3 bases and J shed 7 bases, with 13 bases lying between them. CDR3 sequence reads: CASSQGRNGQPQHF. The CDR3 DNA sequence: TGTGCCAGCAGCCAGGGGAGGAATGGACAGCCCCAGCATTTT.

The V call is TRBV6-1, the J call TRBJ1-2, with D maybe TRBD1 (6 bases). The V end lost 4 bases, the J end lost 9 bases, and 33 bases lay between the germline ends. The CDR3 loop spans 19 amino acids. Per germline, CDR1 MNHNS and CDR2 SASEGT. The CDR3 coding sequence is TGTGCCAGCAGTGCTGGACCTCGGCAGGGGACGGGGTGGACTATTAGCTACACCTTC. It encodes CASSAGPRQGTGWTISYTF.

The V call is TRBV19, the J call TRBJ2-3; D call uncertain. This CDR3 is built from 14 residues. Germline V gene lookup returns CDR1 LNHDA and CDR2 SQIVND (reference sequence). The V and J ends lost 2 bases and 0 bases respectively, with 6 bases between them. The CDR3 here is CASSITGSTDTQYF. The CDR3 bases are TGTGCCAGTAGTATAACGGGCAGCACAGATACGCAGTATTTT.